The 17 T cell receptor beta chains given below trace back to one sample, sequenced in a study of T-cell reconstitution after alpha-beta-depleted transplantation in children. TCRbeta library preparation incorporated unique molecular identifiers. TCRdb passed the PCR reads through MiXCR, listing each CDR3 protein once. The top ten hold 3.8% of the sample, which has some 400,000 distinct CDR3 sequences, roughly 22% seen once. The source material was PBMCs from the stem cell graft donor, sampled from the stem cell graft. The receptors stem from a human donor who donated a stem cell graft to a child with acute myeloid leukemia.

There are many counts of this clonotype. The chain is built from TRBV20-1 and TRBJ2-3; D call uncertain. The CDR3 spans 13 residues. Germline CDR1 and CDR2: DFQATT and SNEGSKA (reference sequence). The V and J ends lost 1 base and 2 bases respectively, with 7 bases between them. The CDR3 nucleotides read TGCAGTGCTAGAGTCGAGAACACAGATACGCAGTATTTT. Protein product: CSARVENTDTQYF.

The chain carries TRBV12-3 or TRBV12-4 and TRBJ2-5; the match to TRBD2 covers 12 bases. The V and J ends lost 3 bases and 5 bases, in that order; junction bases with no gene match: 13. The CDR3 spans 18 residues. The DNA of the CDR3 is TGTGCCAGCAGTTTGGGGACTAGCGGGCCCACCGGGTGGGAGACCCAGTACTTC. Its translation: CASSLGTSGPTGWETQYF.

This clonotype was recorded many times. This sequence joins TRBV12-3 or TRBV12-4 and TRBJ2-1; no reliable D call. V was clipped by 4 bases and J by 15 bases, with 10 bases between them. CDR3 length: 10 residues. Here the CDR3 DNA reads TGTGCCAGCAGTTCCCTTCCCACGTTCTTC. It is translated as CASSSLPTFF.

Ten or more counts support this clonotype. This rearrangement joins TRBV20-1 to TRBJ2-7, with TRBD2 matching 8 bases. In germline, CDR1 is DFQATT, CDR2 SNEGSKA (reference sequence). The CDR3 runs to 13 residues. V lost 6 bases to trimming and J lost 3 bases; unmatched junction nucleotides: 7. The DNA for the CDR3 is TGCAGTGCCGGGGGGGGCAACAACTACGAGCAGTACTTC. This encodes CSAGGGNNYEQYF.

The chain recombines TRBV6-5 with TRBJ2-7; TRBD2 is a possible D gene (6 bases). The CDR3 runs 14 residues. Per germline, CDR1 MNHEY and CDR2 SVGAGI. V shed 2 bases and J shed 6 bases, with 14 bases lying between them. The CDR3 region is CASSYTPAGSEQYF. The CDR3 nucleotides are TGTGCCAGCAGTTACACCCCGGCGGGGAGCGAGCAGTACTTC.

This clonotype was picked up a small number of times. The rearrangement joins TRBV5-1 to TRBJ2-3; D not certain. The CDR3 is made up of 14 amino acids. V lost 6 bases and J lost 4, with 15 bases in between. Per the germline V gene, CDR1 is SGHRS and CDR2 is YFSETQ. The CDR3 region is CASTESADADTQYF. DNA of the CDR3: TGCGCCAGCACGGAATCCGCGGACGCAGATACGCAGTATTTT.

In nucleotides, the CDR3 is TGTGCCAGCAAGGGCCCAGCGGGAGACACCGGGGAGCTGTTTTTT. Translation: CASKGPAGDTGELFF. The chain is built from TRBV12-3 or TRBV12-4 and TRBJ2-2, with 8 bases fitting TRBD2. The CDR3 is 15 residues long. The J segment lost 3 bases and the V segment lost 7 bases, leaving 7 bases of the junction unmatched.

This clonotype was picked up a small number of times. This chain connects TRBV5-5 to TRBJ2-1, with TRBD2 matching over 8 bases. Germline assignment: CDR1 SGHKS and CDR2 YYEKEE (reference sequence). With V trimmed by 4 bases and J by 6 bases, 9 bases remained unmatched. The CDR3 runs 15 residues. The CDR3 bases are TGTGCCAGCAGCCGAGCGGGAGTAAATTTCAATGAGCAGTTCTTC. Its protein product is CASSRAGVNFNEQFF.

A few counts support this clonotype. This chain uses TRBV6-2 or TRBV6-3 with TRBJ2-7; 7 bases match TRBD2. The length of the CDR3 is 15 residues. V was clipped by 7 bases and J by 2 bases; unmatched bases: 11. Germline loops: CDR1 MNHEY, CDR2 SVGEGT. The CDR3 DNA sequence: TGTGCCAGCAAATGGGGCCTAGCGGATACCTACGAGCAGTACTTC. Amino acids: CASKWGLADTYEQYF.

This clonotype was counted ten times or more. The V call is TRBV27, the J call TRBJ2-5, with TRBD2 identical over 7 bases. J lost 5 bases, V lost 3 bases, and 6 bases had no gene match. The CDR3 extends over 14 amino acids. Germline assignment: CDR1 MNHEY and CDR2 SMNVEV (reference sequence). This CDR3 is CASSFAGELETQYF. The CDR3 nucleotides are TGTGCCAGCAGTTTTGCGGGAGAGTTGGAGACCCAGTACTTC.

The sample holds many counts of this clonotype. The chain joins TRBV6-5 to TRBJ2-5, with 8 nucleotides matching TRBD2. The germline CDR1 and CDR2 sequences are MNHEY and SVGAGI. There are 15 residues in the CDR3. J lost 2 bases, V lost 5 bases, and 7 bases had no gene match. CDR3 sequence: CASSLSGKFQETQYF. Here the CDR3 DNA reads TGTGCCAGCAGTCTTAGCGGGAAATTTCAAGAGACCCAGTACTTC.

The sample holds a few counts of this clonotype. This rearrangement joins TRBV15 to TRBJ2-1; 9 bases are a match to TRBD1. V was pared by 6 bases and J by 6 bases, with 6 bases of the junction left unmatched. The CDR3 loop spans 14 amino acids. The germline CDR1 and CDR2 sequences are LNHNV and YYDKDF (reference sequence). The CDR3 nucleotides are TGTGCCACCAGAAGGACAGGGGACTCCAATGAGCAGTTCTTC. It codes for CATRRTGDSNEQFF.

The V and J genes are TRBV3-1 and TRBJ1-2, with D maybe TRBD1 (5 bases). Germline CDR1 is LGHDT and CDR2 is YNNKEL (reference sequence). V was pared by 2 bases and J by 5 bases, with 12 bases between. This CDR3 spans 14 amino acids. CDR3 nucleotide sequence: TGTGCCAGCAGCCAATCAGGGTACAGATATGGCTACACCTTC. The encoded protein is CASSQSGYRYGYTF.

The chain carries TRBV12-3 or TRBV12-4 and TRBJ1-2; 7 nucleotides match TRBD1. Trimming at V came to 6 bases and at J to 0 bases, leaving 4 bases not matched to a gene. The CDR3 is made up of 14 amino acids. CDR3 residues: CASSSGTANYGYTF. As DNA, the CDR3 is TGTGCCAGCAGCTCCGGGACAGCTAACTATGGCTACACCTTC.

The chain couples TRBV20-1 to TRBJ1-5; TRBD1 aligns across 7 bases. Germline V CDR1 and CDR2: DFQATT, SNEGSKA (reference sequence). V lost 4 bases to trimming and J lost 2 bases; unmatched junction nucleotides: 8. This CDR3 is 15 amino acids long. The DNA of the CDR3 is TGCAGTGCTATGAAAGGGGGCAGGGGCAATCAGCCCCAGCATTTT. It specifies CSAMKGGRGNQPQHF.

This clonotype was seen a few times. CDR3 sequence: CSVEEGPGLAGASYNEQFF. The CDR3 nucleotides read TGCAGCGTTGAAGAGGGGCCGGGACTAGCGGGAGCTTCCTACAATGAGCAGTTCTTC. The J gene is TRBJ2-1, the V gene TRBV29-1; 14 positions agree with TRBD2. The CDR3 runs to 19 residues. The V and J ends lost 0 bases and 1 base, in that order; junction bases with no gene match: 8. Germline CDR1 SQVTM, CDR2 ANQGSEA.

This clonotype was observed many times. V usage is TRBV4-2 and J usage is TRBJ2-7; 7 bases are shared with TRBD2. This CDR3 has 14 amino acids. With 1 base clipped from V and 2 bases from J, the junction kept 2 bases outside the gene matches. Germline V CDR1 and CDR2: LGHNA, YNFKEQ. In DNA, the CDR3 is TGTGCCAGCAGCCAAGGCGGGAGTGCCTACGAGCAGTACTTC. Its translation is CASSQGGSAYEQYF.